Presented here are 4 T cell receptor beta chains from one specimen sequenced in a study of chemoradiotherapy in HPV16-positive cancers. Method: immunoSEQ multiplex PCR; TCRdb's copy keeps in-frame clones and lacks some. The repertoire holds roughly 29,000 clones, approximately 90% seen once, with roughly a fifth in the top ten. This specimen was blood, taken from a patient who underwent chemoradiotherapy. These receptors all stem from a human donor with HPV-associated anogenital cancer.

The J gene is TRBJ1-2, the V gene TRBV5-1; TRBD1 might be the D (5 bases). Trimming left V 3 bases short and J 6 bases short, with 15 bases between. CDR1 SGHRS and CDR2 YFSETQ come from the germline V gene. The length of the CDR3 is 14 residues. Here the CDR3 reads CASSWAGEVNGYTF. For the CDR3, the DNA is TGCGCCAGCAGCTGGGCGGGGGAAGTTAATGGCTACACCTTC. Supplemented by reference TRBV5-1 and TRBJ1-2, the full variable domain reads KAGVTQTPRYLIKTRGQQVTLSCSPISGHRSVSWYQQTPGQGLQFLFEYFSETQRNKGNFPGRFSGRQFSNSRSEMNVSTLELGDSALYLCASSWAGEVNGYTFGSGTRLTVV.

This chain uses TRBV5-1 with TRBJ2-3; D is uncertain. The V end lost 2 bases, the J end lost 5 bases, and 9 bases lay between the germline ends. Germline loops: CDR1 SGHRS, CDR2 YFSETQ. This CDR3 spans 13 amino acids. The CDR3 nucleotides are TGCGCCAGCAGCTTAGACTTAAAAGATACGCAGTATTTT. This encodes CASSLDLKDTQYF.

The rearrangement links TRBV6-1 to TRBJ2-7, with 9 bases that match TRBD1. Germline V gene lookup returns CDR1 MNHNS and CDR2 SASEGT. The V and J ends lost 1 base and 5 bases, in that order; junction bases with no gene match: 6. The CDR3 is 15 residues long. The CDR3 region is CASSEVNRGRDEQYF. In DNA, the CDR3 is TGTGCCAGCAGTGAAGTAAACAGGGGGCGCGACGAGCAGTACTTC.

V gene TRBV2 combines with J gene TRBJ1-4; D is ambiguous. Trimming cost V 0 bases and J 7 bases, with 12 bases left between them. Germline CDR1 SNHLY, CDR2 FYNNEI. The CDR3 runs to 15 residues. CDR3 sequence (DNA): TGTGCCAGCAGTGAAGCTGGTTGGGAGGGTGAAAAACTGTTTTTT. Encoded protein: CASSEAGWEGEKLFF. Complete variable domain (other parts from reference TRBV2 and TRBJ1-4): EPEVTQTPSHQVTQMGQEVILRCVPISNHLYFYWYRQILGQKVEFLVSFYNNEISEKSEIFDDQFSVERPDGSNFTLKIRSTKLEDSAMYFCASSEAGWEGEKLFFGSGTQLSVL.